A selection of T cell receptor beta chains follows, all from one sample in a study of chemoradiotherapy in HPV16-positive cancers. Profiled with immunoSEQ multiplex PCR; TCRdb holds only in-frame clones, not every one. Among 8,200 or so clones listed, roughly 88% were seen once. Specimen: tumor tissue, collected from a patient who underwent chemoradiotherapy. Source of these receptors: a human donor with HPV-associated anogenital cancer. Both conserved end residues are part of each CDR3. The D gene is left open where the match is weak. Size values are once, few and many counts, or a class for expanded clones, and some rows have none.

V gene: TRBV4-1
J gene: TRBJ1-5
clone size: .
D gene: .
CDR3 DNA: TGCGCCAGCAGCCCGGGACTCTATAGCAATCAGCCCCAGCATTTT
CDR3 protein: CASSPGLYSNQPQHF

V gene: TRBV19
J gene: TRBJ1-5
clone size: few
D gene: TRBD1
CDR3 DNA: TGTGCCAGTAGGGCCGGGACAGGGGGCAATCAGCCCCAGCATTTT
CDR3 protein: CASRAGTGGNQPQHF

V gene: TRBV7-6
J gene: TRBJ1-5
clone size: .
D gene: .
CDR3 DNA: TGTGCCAGCAGCCTGGCCGACGGTCAGCCCCAGCATTTT
CDR3 protein: CASSLADGQPQHF

V gene: TRBV5-1
J gene: TRBJ1-2
clone size: .
D gene: .
CDR3 DNA: TGCGCCAGCAGCTTGACAGGGACGAATGGCTACACCTTC
CDR3 protein: CASSLTGTNGYTF

V gene: TRBV19
J gene: TRBJ1-6
clone size: .
D gene: .
CDR3 DNA: TGTGCCAGTAGTCTTGGGACAAATTCACCCCTCCACTTT
CDR3 protein: CASSLGTNSPLHF

V gene: TRBV7-8
J gene: TRBJ2-5
clone size: .
D gene: .
CDR3 DNA: TGTGCCAGCAGCTTAGGTAATCCGGAGACCCAGTACTTC
CDR3 protein: CASSLGNPETQYF

V gene: TRBV19
J gene: TRBJ2-4
clone size: .
D gene: .
CDR3 DNA: TGTGCCAGTGCTACCGGAGAAGCCAAAAACATTCAGTACTTC
CDR3 protein: CASATGEAKNIQYF

V gene: TRBV29-1
J gene: TRBJ2-1
clone size: .
D gene: TRBD2
CDR3 DNA: TGCAGCTTCAAGACTAGCGGGAGGGACAATGAGCAGTTCTTC
CDR3 protein: CSFKTSGRDNEQFF

V gene: TRBV19
J gene: TRBJ1-5
clone size: .
D gene: .
CDR3 DNA: TGTGCCAGTAGTATGGTAGCCCAAGGGAATCAGCCCCAGCATTTT
CDR3 protein: CASSMVAQGNQPQHF

V gene: TRBV13
J gene: TRBJ1-2
clone size: .
D gene: .
CDR3 DNA: TGTGCCACAAACTTTGCCCGGGGGGGATTCTATGGCTACACCTTC
CDR3 protein: CATNFARGGFYGYTF

V gene: TRBV6-1
J gene: TRBJ1-1
clone size: .
D gene: .
CDR3 DNA: TGTGCCAGCAGCCCCAGGAGGAACACTGAAGCTTTCTTT
CDR3 protein: CASSPRRNTEAFF

V gene: TRBV19
J gene: TRBJ2-2
clone size: .
D gene: TRBD1
CDR3 DNA: TGTGCCAGTAGTATTTTGGACAGGGCGGTTTTCAGGACCGGGGAGCTGTTTTTT
CDR3 protein: CASSILDRAVFRTGELFF

V gene: TRBV19
J gene: TRBJ1-2
clone size: .
D gene: .
CDR3 DNA: TGTGCCAGTAGCTATACCCTGGGACACGGAGCTAACTATGGCTACACCTTC
CDR3 protein: CASSYTLGHGANYGYTF

V gene: TRBV4-1
J gene: TRBJ1-1
clone size: .
D gene: .
CDR3 DNA: TGCGCCAGCAGCCCCTCGTGGGGGCGAAAAACTGAAGCTTTCTTT
CDR3 protein: CASSPSWGRKTEAFF

V gene: TRBV14
J gene: TRBJ2-1
clone size: .
D gene: .
CDR3 DNA: TGTGCCAGCAGCCAAATTCAGGCTGTCTCCTACAATGAGCAGTTCTTC
CDR3 protein: CASSQIQAVSYNEQFF

V gene: TRBV5-4
J gene: TRBJ2-5
clone size: .
D gene: .
CDR3 DNA: TGTGCCAGCAGCCACAGGGTGCAGAGAGAGACCCAGTACTTC
CDR3 protein: CASSHRVQRETQYF

V gene: TRBV6-1
J gene: TRBJ2-7
clone size: once
D gene: .
CDR3 DNA: TGTGCCAGCAGTGCCCCCCCGGGGGCGGGATACGAGCAGTACTTC
CDR3 protein: CASSAPPGAGYEQYF

V gene: TRBV6-6
J gene: TRBJ1-2
clone size: .
D gene: TRBD1
CDR3 DNA: TGTGCCAGCAGTGGGCGGGACAGGGGGAACTATGGCTACACCTTC
CDR3 protein: CASSGRDRGNYGYTF

V gene: TRBV7-8
J gene: TRBJ1-2
clone size: few
D gene: .
CDR3 DNA: TGTGCCAGCAGCTCTAGCCCAGGTGGGGGCGCAGTCGATGGCTACACCTTC
CDR3 protein: CASSSSPGGGAVDGYTF

V gene: TRBV2
J gene: TRBJ2-7
clone size: .
D gene: TRBD2
CDR3 DNA: TGTGCCAGCAGTAAAGGGACTAGCGAATTCTACGAGCAGTACTTC
CDR3 protein: CASSKGTSEFYEQYF

V gene: TRBV7-9
J gene: TRBJ1-5
clone size: .
D gene: .
CDR3 DNA: TGTGCCAGCAGCCTGGACAGCAATCAGCCCCAGCATTTT
CDR3 protein: CASSLDSNQPQHF

V gene: TRBV5-5
J gene: TRBJ2-5
clone size: .
D gene: .
CDR3 DNA: TGTGCCAGCAGCTTGGATGGTCCTCAGTACTTC
CDR3 protein: CASSLDGPQYF

V gene: TRBV27
J gene: TRBJ2-7
clone size: .
D gene: .
CDR3 DNA: TGTGCCAGCAGTTTAAGTGCCGCCTACGAGCAGTACTTC
CDR3 protein: CASSLSAAYEQYF

V gene: TRBV6-1
J gene: TRBJ2-3
clone size: .
D gene: .
CDR3 DNA: TGTGCCAGCAGTGAAGGGCTGGAGTACTCGCAGTATTTT
CDR3 protein: CASSEGLEYSQYF

V gene: TRBV28
J gene: TRBJ1-1
clone size: once
D gene: .
CDR3 DNA: TGTGCCAGCAGTTTACAGGGATGGGGGAACACTGAAGCTTTCTTT
CDR3 protein: CASSLQGWGNTEAFF

V gene: TRBV11-2
J gene: TRBJ1-2
clone size: .
D gene: .
CDR3 DNA: TGTGCCAGCAGCTCTGGATTAGTCTATGGCTACACCTTC
CDR3 protein: CASSSGLVYGYTF

V gene: TRBV29-1
J gene: TRBJ2-3
clone size: once
D gene: TRBD2
CDR3 DNA: TGCAGCACGCGACTGCTAGCGGAGACGGGAGATACGCAGTATTTT
CDR3 protein: CSTRLLAETGDTQYF

V gene: TRBV10-1
J gene: TRBJ2-4
clone size: .
D gene: .
CDR3 DNA: TGCGCCAGCAGCCGGGACTCTCGAAACATTCAGTACTTC
CDR3 protein: CASSRDSRNIQYF

V gene: TRBV10-3
J gene: TRBJ2-5
clone size: .
D gene: TRBD2
CDR3 DNA: TGTGCCATCAGTCAAGCGGGGGGCCAAGAGACCCAGTACTTC
CDR3 protein: CAISQAGGQETQYF

V gene: TRBV4-1
J gene: TRBJ1-2
clone size: .
D gene: .
CDR3 DNA: TGCGCCAGCTCACCGGGCCACAACTATGGCTACACCTTC
CDR3 protein: CASSPGHNYGYTF

V gene: TRBV5-4
J gene: TRBJ1-1
clone size: .
D gene: .
CDR3 DNA: TGTGCCAGCAGCCCCGGACATCCCGGGAACACTGAAGCTTTCTTT
CDR3 protein: CASSPGHPGNTEAFF

V gene: TRBV5-1
J gene: TRBJ2-3
clone size: few
D gene: .
CDR3 DNA: TGCGCCAGCAGCTTATGGAAATCTAGCACAGATACGCAGTATTTT
CDR3 protein: CASSLWKSSTDTQYF

V gene: TRBV4-1
J gene: TRBJ2-5
clone size: once
D gene: .
CDR3 DNA: TGCGCCAGCAGCCACGTCCAATCGGGCCAAGAGACCCAGTACTTC
CDR3 protein: CASSHVQSGQETQYF

V gene: TRBV9
J gene: TRBJ1-2
clone size: .
D gene: TRBD1
CDR3 DNA: TGTGCCAGCAGCCCAGGACAGGCCTATGGCTACACCTTC
CDR3 protein: CASSPGQAYGYTF

V gene: TRBV9
J gene: TRBJ2-7
clone size: .
D gene: .
CDR3 DNA: TGTGCCAGCAGCGTAGCCCCGACGAGGGAGCAGTACTTC
CDR3 protein: CASSVAPTREQYF

V gene: TRBV28
J gene: TRBJ1-1
clone size: .
D gene: TRBD1
CDR3 DNA: TGTGCCAGCAGTCGGTCGGACAGGGGCCGCCGGACTGAAGCTTTCTTT
CDR3 protein: CASSRSDRGRRTEAFF

V gene: TRBV2
J gene: TRBJ2-2
clone size: .
D gene: .
CDR3 DNA: TGTGCCAGCAGTGCAGGGAACACCGGGGAGCTGTTTTTT
CDR3 protein: CASSAGNTGELFF

V gene: TRBV7-2
J gene: TRBJ1-1
clone size: .
D gene: TRBD1
CDR3 DNA: TGTGCCAGCAGAAATACAGGGGGGAGGTCTGAAGCTTTCTTT
CDR3 protein: CASRNTGGRSEAFF

V gene: TRBV5-6
J gene: TRBJ1-5
clone size: .
D gene: TRBD1
CDR3 DNA: TGTGCCAGCAGCCGCCTTATAGGGGGCAGCAATCAGCCCCAGCATTTT
CDR3 protein: CASSRLIGGSNQPQHF